The sequence of this T cell receptor (beta chain) was determined in a study of glioma-infiltrating T cells. Using RNA template, CDR3s of TCR alpha and beta were amplified with iRepertoire arm-PCR. TCRdb called the multiplex PCR reads again in MiXCR, with one record for every CDR3 protein. The sample shows over 130,000 distinct CDR3 sequences, 39% of them seen only once. The source is a human donor with low-grade glioma or glioblastoma, undergoing nonglioma brain surgery, or in good health (not recorded which). The sequencing input was glioma tissue, nonneoplastic brain tissue, or PBMCs (not recorded which).

The CDR3 spells CASSRDRVDTEAFF. The CDR3 DNA reads as TGCGCCAGCAGCAGGGACAGGGTCGACACTGAAGCTTTCTTT. The rearrangement joins TRBV5-1 to TRBJ1-1; 9 bases line up with TRBD1. CDR3 length: 14 amino acids. CDR1 SGHRS and CDR2 YFSETQ come from the germline V gene. Trimming cost V 4 bases and J 3 bases; bases outside gene matches: 4.